This T cell receptor (beta chain) appears in the sequencing data of a study of blood T cell repertoires in COVID-19 (dated by TCRdb to 2020 to 2022). Some background on the complete study: Samples from collaborators originated in the United States, Italy and Spain and spanned both the acute and convalescent phases of COVID-19. The material from the prospective study consisted of cDNA or gDNA derived from T cells, B-cell-depleted T cells, or PBMCs. Deeply sampled blood TCRbeta repertoires from subjects exposed to, actively infected with, or recovered from COVID-19 were included in the dataset. The repertoires were released in a freely available public database intended as a resource for research on the immune response to SARS-CoV-2. The samples were drawn from the first 160 participants of the ongoing ImmuneRACE study and from 950 to 1,500 subjects provided by 6 global collaborators. Sample metadata almost always included a de-identified subject ID, COVID-19 status, age in years and sex. Where available, HLA class I and class II types were taken from metadata supplied by the sample provider and were not determined by assay-based typing.

As to this clone: No antigen is known for it. No quality values exist for individual bases; no much larger clone is one base distant.

Trimming leaves V shorter by 11 bases and J shorter by 8 bases, with the junction holding 6 bases beyond the gene matches. The CDR3 goes from the cysteine to the phenylalanine over 11 residues. Solely the CDR3 DNA is kept, with 33 bases framed from the first base. The germline V gene encodes CDR1 MDHEN and CDR2 SYDVKM. The paper's findings and limits, for the study overall: Clinical and demographic metadata were provided uncurated, with the amount varying by source and participant.

TCRbeta CDR3 regions were amplified from genomic DNA by means of the immunoSEQ Assay, a bias-controlled multiplex PCR. Concerning the study's data processing: Within the assay, amplification of reference gene primers was used to estimate how many nucleated cells each sample contained. Sequence reads were collapsed and filtered to measure the absolute abundance of every unique TCRbeta CDR3 rearrangement. For each sample, productive Simpson clonality was calculated by taking the square root of Simpson's diversity index across productive rearrangements. TCRdb took this table from immuneACCESS and kept in-frame rearrangements with V and J called. Such tables lack part of the clones; where checked against another copy, unresolved V genes explain under half of the gap, and the rest is unexplained. The DNA was the basis for D and trimming; V, J and clone size are from that table. Here the sample has some 110,000 clones; more than 80% occur a single time. The biggest ten clones account for 3.2% of the sample.

At one collaborating source in Seattle, patients were enrolled during active infection and were followed longitudinally through the course of disease. Each collaborating institution followed its own protocols to collect whole blood in K2EDTA tubes. Collaborator samples were shipped for TCRbeta analysis as frozen whole blood, isolated PBMCs, or DNA extracted from either sample type. The clonotype was recovered from an elderly woman with COVID-19, enrolled during active disease. Sequenced input: peripheral blood. The chain was built from TRBV28 and TRBJ1-2; TRBD1 matches 9 bases in the middle. The CDR3 region reads CAGQGFQGYTF. Here is the DNA: TGTGCCGGACAGGGGTTTCAGGGCTACACCTTC.